This TCR beta chain emerged from a study of blood T cell repertoires in COVID-19. Study background: The United States, Italy and Spain provided the acute and convalescent COVID-19 samples.

Using immunoSEQ multiplex PCR, the repertoire was profiled, and TCRdb retains in-frame clones only, with some absent. The table includes roughly 250,000 clones, 84% detected once. Trimming removed 6 bases from V and 5 bases from J; junction bases left unmatched: 4. Per the germline V gene, CDR1 is LNHDA and CDR2 is SQIVND (reference sequence). The CDR3 length is 13 residues. The sequenced sample was peripheral blood. The rearrangement links TRBV19 to TRBJ2-7; 10 nucleotides match TRBD1. The receptor was derived from a human donor in a cohort sampled during active COVID-19. The CDR3 spells CASRGDRGHEQYF. The DNA of the CDR3 is TGTGCCAGTAGGGGGGACAGGGGCCACGAGCAGTACTTC.